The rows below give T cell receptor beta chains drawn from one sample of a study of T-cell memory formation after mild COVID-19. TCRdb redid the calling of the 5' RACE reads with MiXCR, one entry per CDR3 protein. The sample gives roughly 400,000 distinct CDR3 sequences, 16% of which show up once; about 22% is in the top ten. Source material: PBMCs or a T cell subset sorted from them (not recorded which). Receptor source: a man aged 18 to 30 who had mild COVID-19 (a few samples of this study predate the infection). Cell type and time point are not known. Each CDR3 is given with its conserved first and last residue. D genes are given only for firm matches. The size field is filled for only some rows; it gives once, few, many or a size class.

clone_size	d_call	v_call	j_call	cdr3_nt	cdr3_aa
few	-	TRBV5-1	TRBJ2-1	TGCGCCAGCAGCCCGAACTACGGGAGCTCCTACAATGAGCAGTTCTTC	CASSPNYGSSYNEQFF
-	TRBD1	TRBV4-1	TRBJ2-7	TGCGCCAGCAGCCAAGAAGGGGACAGGTACGAGCAGTACTTC	CASSQEGDRYEQYF
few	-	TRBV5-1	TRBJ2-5	TGCGCCAGCAGCACCGGACAGATACAAGAGACCCAGTACTTC	CASSTGQIQETQYF
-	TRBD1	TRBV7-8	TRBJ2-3	TGTGCCAGCAGCTCGGGACAGATTAGCACAGATACGCAGTATTTT	CASSSGQISTDTQYF
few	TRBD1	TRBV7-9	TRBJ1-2	TGTGCCAGCAGCTTTACCTGGGGACAGTTCCCTCCTAACTATGGCTACACCTTC	CASSFTWGQFPPNYGYTF
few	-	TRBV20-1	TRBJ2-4	TGCAGTGCTAGAAAGGACCCTTACTTCACGTACTTC	CSARKDPYFTYF
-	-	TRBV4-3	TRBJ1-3	TGCGCCAGCAGCCAAGGACTTTTAAGGTCCTCTGGAAACACCATATATTTT	CASSQGLLRSSGNTIYF
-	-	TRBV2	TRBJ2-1	TGTGCCAGCAGTGACGCCAGGGGCGACAATGAGCAGTTCTTC	CASSDARGDNEQFF
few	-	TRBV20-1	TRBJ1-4	TGCAGTGCTCCCCCCCGCGGGAGAACTAATGAAAAACTGTTTTTT	CSAPPRGRTNEKLFF
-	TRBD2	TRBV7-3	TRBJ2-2	TGTGCCAGCAGCTTGGCGCGGGGGACGATCACCGGGGAGCTGTTTTTT	CASSLARGTITGELFF
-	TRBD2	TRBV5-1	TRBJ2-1	TGCGCCAGCAGCCCGACGCCCCTAGCGGGGGGATCCGGTGAGCAGTTCTTC	CASSPTPLAGGSGEQFF
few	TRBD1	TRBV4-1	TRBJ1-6	TGCGCCAGCACCCAAGGACAGGGGAGGCATTCACCCCTCCACTTT	CASTQGQGRHSPLHF
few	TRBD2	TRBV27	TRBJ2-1	TGTGCCAGCAGTCCGGGACTACAGCAGTTCTTC	CASSPGLQQFF
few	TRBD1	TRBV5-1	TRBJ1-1	TGCGCCAGCAGCTTCTTCCCCTTACCGGGACAGGTGAACACTGAAGCTTTCTTT	CASSFFPLPGQVNTEAFF
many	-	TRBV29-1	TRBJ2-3	TGCAGCGCTCTAAACACAGATACGCAGTATTTT	CSALNTDTQYF
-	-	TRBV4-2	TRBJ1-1	TGTGCCAGCAGCCAAGCACAGAATCATGAAGCTTTCTTT	CASSQAQNHEAFF
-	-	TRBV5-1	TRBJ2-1	TGCGCCAGCAGCTTGGGGACCCAGGGGGAGCAGTTCTTC	CASSLGTQGEQFF
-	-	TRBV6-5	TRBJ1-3	TGTGCCAGCAGTTACTCCGCAGGCAGTAACACCATATATTTT	CASSYSAGSNTIYF
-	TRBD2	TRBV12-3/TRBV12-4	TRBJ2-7	TGTGCCAGCAGTTCCTGGGGGGGTGGGAGCTCCTACGAGCAGTACTTC	CASSSWGGGSSYEQYF
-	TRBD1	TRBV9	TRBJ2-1	TGTGCCAGCAGCTCGCGACAGGGCATTGAGCAGTTCTTC	CASSSRQGIEQFF
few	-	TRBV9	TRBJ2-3	TGTGCCAGCAGCGTGTCTTCCGCAGATACGCAGTATTTT	CASSVSSADTQYF
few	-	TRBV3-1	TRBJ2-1	TGTGCCAGCAGCCAGACATGGAATGAGCAGTTCTTC	CASSQTWNEQFF
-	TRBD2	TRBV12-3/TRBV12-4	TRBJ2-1	TGTGCCAGCACCCTAAGGGCTAGCGGGGCAAATGAGCAGTTCTTC	CASTLRASGANEQFF
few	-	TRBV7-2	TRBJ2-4	TGTGCCAGCAGCTTAGGGCCCCCTAGTCTAATAGCCAAAAACATTCAGTACTTC	CASSLGPPSLIAKNIQYF
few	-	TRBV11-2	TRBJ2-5	TGTGCCAGCAGCTCCCAAACGGATACGACCCAGTACTTC	CASSSQTDTTQYF
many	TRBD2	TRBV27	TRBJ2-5	TGTGCCAGCAGCTTAGGCGGGGGGGCCCGAGAGACCCAGTACTTC	CASSLGGGARETQYF
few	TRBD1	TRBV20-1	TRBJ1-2	TGCAGTGCCACGGGACAGCCCTATGGCTACACCTTC	CSATGQPYGYTF
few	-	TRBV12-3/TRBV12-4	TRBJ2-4	TGTGCCAGCAGTTTCTCCTTCCCTTATCTAGCCAAAAACATTCAGTACTTC	CASSFSFPYLAKNIQYF
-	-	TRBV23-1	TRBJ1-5	TGCGCCAGCAGTCACGCACTCCCTCAGCCCCAGCATTTT	CASSHALPQPQHF
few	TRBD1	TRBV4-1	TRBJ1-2	TGCGCCAGCAGGACACCGGGACAGGGGGCGCAAGGCTACACCTTC	CASRTPGQGAQGYTF
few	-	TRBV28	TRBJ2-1	TGTGCCAGCAGTCCCCCGGACTATCCGCCCCATGAGCAGTTCTTC	CASSPPDYPPHEQFF
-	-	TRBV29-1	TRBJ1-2	TGCAGCGTTGAGCGACAGTATGGCTACACCTTC	CSVERQYGYTF
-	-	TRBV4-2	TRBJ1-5	TGTGCCAGCAGCCAAGATTTGGTCGCAGCCGGGTCGCCCCAGCATTTT	CASSQDLVAAGSPQHF
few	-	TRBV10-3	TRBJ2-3	TGTGCCATCAGTGACGGGCCGGCTAGCACAGATACGCAGTATTTT	CAISDGPASTDTQYF
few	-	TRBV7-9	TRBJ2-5	TGTGCCAGCAGTCCCGTTGGGACCCCAGCGACCCAGTACTTC	CASSPVGTPATQYF
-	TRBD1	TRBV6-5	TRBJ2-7	TGTGCCAGCAGTCCCACAGGGGGCGCGTTGGACGAGCAGTACTTC	CASSPTGGALDEQYF
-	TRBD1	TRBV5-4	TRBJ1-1	TGTGCCAGCAGCTTGGGACAGGGCAGAGGGACTGAAGCTTTCTTT	CASSLGQGRGTEAFF
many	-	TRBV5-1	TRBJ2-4	TGCGCCAGCAGCTTGAACAACATTCAGTACTTC	CASSLNNIQYF
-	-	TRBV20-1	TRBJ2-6	TGCAGTGCTAGAGATGACGGTGATTCTGGGGCCAACGTCCTGACTTTC	CSARDDGDSGANVLTF
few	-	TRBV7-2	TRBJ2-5	TGTGCCAGCAGCTTACAGGGAGGTGAGGGAGAGACCCAGTACTTC	CASSLQGGEGETQYF
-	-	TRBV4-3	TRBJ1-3	TGCGCCAGCAGCCAAACCTGGACGGCTGGGGGAAACACCATATATTTT	CASSQTWTAGGNTIYF
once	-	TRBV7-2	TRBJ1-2	TGTGCCAGCAGCTCATCCCGGGGCATGGATGGCTACACCTTC	CASSSSRGMDGYTF
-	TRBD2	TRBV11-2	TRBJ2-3	TGTGCCAGCCACCCCGCCGGGGGGACGGATAACACAGATACGCAGTATTTT	CASHPAGGTDNTDTQYF
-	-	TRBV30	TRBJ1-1	TGTGCCTGGGGGGGGGCATACACTGAAGCTTTCTTT	CAWGGAYTEAFF
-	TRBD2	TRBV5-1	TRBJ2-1	TGCGCCAGCAGCTTGGAAGGTCCCCGGGCGGGGGGGCTCAATGAGCAGTTCTTC	CASSLEGPRAGGLNEQFF
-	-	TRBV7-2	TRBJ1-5	TGTGCCAGCAGCCCGGCGGGGGCAGCCAATCAGCCCCAGCATTTT	CASSPAGAANQPQHF
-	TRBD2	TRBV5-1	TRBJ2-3	TGCGCCAGCCTTTTCGGGGGGTTCCTCACAGATACGCAGTATTTT	CASLFGGFLTDTQYF
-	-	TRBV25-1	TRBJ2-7	TGTGCCAGCAGTGGTTCGGGGGTCTACGAGCAGTACTTC	CASSGSGVYEQYF